Listed below are T cell receptor beta chains from one sample, sequenced in a study of T cells expressing NK-cell markers. TCRdb reprocessed the 5' RACE reads, with one entry per CDR3 protein and no DNA. Recorded here are about 110,000 distinct CDR3 sequences; the top ten clones represent around a sixth. The specimen was blood T cells: a sorted CD56 or NKG2C T cell subset, CD4+ or CD8+ T cells, or bulk PBMC T cells (not recorded which). The receptors here all came from a woman aged 18 to 75 in good health. CDR3s include the opening cysteine and the closing phenylalanine or tryptophan.

V	J	CDR3
TRBV2	TRBJ2-5	CASSEGRAEETQYF
TRBV28	TRBJ1-1	CASLDVPGQGIFGTEAFF
TRBV14	TRBJ2-7	CASSRGHLGAYEQYF
TRBV25-1	TRBJ2-2	CTSSEWGGELFF
TRBV11-3	TRBJ2-1	CASSAGLHNEQFF
TRBV19	TRBJ2-7	CASSIGQDYEQYF
TRBV4-3	TRBJ1-4	CASSQDPPAGGEKLFF
TRBV7-9	TRBJ2-5	CASSHANSFEETQYF
TRBV4-2	TRBJ2-5	CASSRGLAGEETQYF
TRBV4-3	TRBJ2-5	CASSQDPAGGETQYF
TRBV7-8	TRBJ1-1	CASSLVGQEQAFF
TRBV28	TRBJ2-7	CACQGLAASYEQYF
TRBV4-3	TRBJ1-5	CASSPHRASNQPQHF
TRBV15	TRBJ2-1	CATGLRGYNEQFF
TRBV9	TRBJ2-1	CASSVEVVGSYNEQFF
TRBV21-1	TRBJ2-2	CASSRGRDKNTRELFF